This TCR beta chain was found in a study of shared clonotypes between healthy human individuals. In regard to this clone: Its antigen is still unknown.

Template for every sorted-subset replicate PCR totaled around 200 ng DNA, roughly 30,000 T cell genomes. Clones were sequenced by immunoSEQ multiplex PCR, and TCRdb holds only the in-frame ones, with some missing. This sample carries more than 550,000 clones, about nine tenths of them seen once, and the ten largest clones take 30% to 40%. Study findings and constraints: Represented diversity (both genetic and exposure-history) was limited by the small number of donors. Rarefaction analysis demonstrated incomplete sorted-subset sequencing notwithstanding large depth.

The V and J ends lost 5 bases and 8 bases respectively, with 19 bases between them. Germline-derived CDR1 and CDR2 are MNHEY and SMNVEV (reference sequence). CDR3 length equals 15 residues. The chain employs TRBV27 and TRBJ2-1; a possible D gene is TRBD1 (6 bases). The origin of this receptor is a man younger than 35 in good health. Some clones in this sample may be carry-over from other donors' samples. Material: memory CD8+ T cells from PBMCs. Subset reported: CD45RO+ cells pooled with CCR7-negative TemRA cells. The CDR3 region is CASSAPGQGHYEQFF. CDR3 coding DNA: TGTGCCAGCAGTGCACCGGGACAAGGCCACTATGAGCAGTTCTTC.